Shown below are 29 T cell receptor beta chains from a single sample sequenced in a study of control samples from healthy donors and cancer patients. Clones were read by immunoSEQ multiplex PCR, and TCRdb kept only the in-frame ones, dropping some. The sample carries tens of thousands of clones, approximately 80% recorded once. The sequencing input was blood. The source is a man aged 45 to 65 in good health.

About this clone: Other DNA sequences from this sample encode an identical CDR3 as well. The V and J genes are TRBV11-2 and TRBJ2-1; a weak D match, TRBD1 (6 bases). The CDR3 extends over 18 amino acids. Germline V lookup: CDR1 SGHAT, CDR2 FQNNGV. V was pared by 4 bases and J by 6 bases, with 25 bases between. The CDR3, as DNA: TGTGCCAGCAGCTCCGAAACAGGGTTTTCTCCGCTAGGCAATGAGCAGTTCTTC. The encoded protein is CASSSETGFSPLGNEQFF.

The chain couples TRBV4-3 to TRBJ1-5; D is undetermined. V lost 0 bases to trimming and J lost 2 bases, with 11 bases between them. CDR1 and CDR2 from the germline V gene are LGHNA and YSLEER. The length of the CDR3 is 16 residues. The DNA of the CDR3 is TGCGCCAGCAGCCAAGATCGTGGCGGGGGCAATCAGCCCCAGCATTTT. Residues: CASSQDRGGGNQPQHF.

The chain is built from TRBV19 and TRBJ1-5; a weak D match, TRBD1 (5 bases). CDR3 length: 21 amino acids. Trimming removed 7 bases from V and 0 bases from J, with 31 bases in between. Germline V gene sequence: CDR1 LNHDA, CDR2 SQIVND (reference sequence). CDR3 region: CASTMPVSRGSLEYSNQPQHF. CDR3 coding DNA: TGTGCCAGTACCATGCCAGTCTCGCGGGGGTCGTTGGAGTATAGCAATCAGCCCCAGCATTTT.

CDR3 in DNA: TGTGCCACCAGGGACAGCTTTAACACTGAAGCTTTCTTT. Protein sequence: CATRDSFNTEAFF. This chain links TRBV7-9 with TRBJ1-1; 7 positions match TRBD1. The V and J ends lost 10 bases and 2 bases, in that order; junction bases with no gene match: 7. CDR1 and CDR2 from the germline V gene are SEHNR and FQNEAQ (reference sequence). This CDR3 is 13 amino acids long.

The chain links TRBV15 to TRBJ2-2; D is unresolved. CDR3 length: 14 amino acids. The V end lost 6 bases, the J end lost 0 bases, and 8 bases lay between the germline ends. The germline V gene has CDR1 LNHNV and CDR2 YYDKDF (reference sequence). The CDR3 DNA is TGTGCCACCAGGGGTCGCGCGAACACCGGGGAGCTGTTTTTT. Encoded protein: CATRGRANTGELFF.

The gene calls are TRBV2 and TRBJ2-2; 8 bases match TRBD2. The J segment lost 2 bases and the V segment lost 7 bases, leaving 6 bases of the junction unmatched. This CDR3 spans 15 amino acids. From germline, CDR1 is SNHLY and CDR2 FYNNEI. The DNA of the CDR3 is TGTGCCAGCACCCGGACTAGCAGTAACACCGGGGAGCTGTTTTTT. It specifies CASTRTSSNTGELFF.

The chain uses TRBV3-1 (or the pseudogene TRBV3-2) and TRBJ1-5; weak D call: TRBD1 (5 bases). CDR1 is LGHDT, CDR2 YNNKEL, per germline (reference sequence). V gave up 2 bases and J gave up 1 base, with 15 bases separating them. The CDR3 is 17 amino acids. CDR3 in amino acids: CASSQPPQGWSNQPQHF. DNA for the CDR3: TGTGCCAGCAGCCAACCACCCCAGGGTTGGAGCAATCAGCCCCAGCATTTT.

Details on this clone: Other DNA sequences in the sample encode the same CDR3. The chain employs TRBV5-4 and TRBJ1-1; D is unclear. The V end lost 5 bases, the J end lost 6 bases, and 14 bases lay between the germline ends. Germline-derived CDR1 and CDR2 are SGHNT and YYREEE (reference sequence). The length of the CDR3 is 13 residues. The CDR3 loop reads CASSFARGPEAFF. CDR3 DNA: TGTGCCAGCAGTTTTGCCCGAGGTCCTGAAGCTTTCTTT.

The genes are TRBV3-1 (or the pseudogene TRBV3-2) and TRBJ2-7; D unclear. Germline V gene data show CDR1 as LGHDT and CDR2 as YNNKEL (reference sequence). V lost 0 bases and J 6 bases, leaving 9 bases between the germline ends. There are 13 residues in the CDR3. The CDR3 reads CASSQDSYGEQYF. CDR3 in DNA: TGTGCCAGCAGCCAAGATAGTTACGGCGAGCAGTACTTC.

This clone appeared once. The chain links TRBV19 to TRBJ2-2; a possible D gene is TRBD1 (6 bases). Germline CDR1 LNHDA, CDR2 SQIVND (reference sequence). The ends were cut back, 7 bases at V and 5 bases at J, with 17 bases in the middle. The CDR3 has 15 residues. The CDR3 loop reads CASTAEDRRTGELFF. In DNA, the CDR3 is TGTGCCAGTACCGCGGAGGACAGAAGAACCGGGGAGCTGTTTTTT.

The chain employs TRBV12-3 or TRBV12-4 and TRBJ1-1, with D unresolved. The CDR3 spans 12 residues. V was clipped by 3 bases and J by 0 bases, with 2 bases between them. The CDR3 loop reads CASSFMNTEAFF. CDR3 in DNA: TGTGCCAGCAGTTTTATGAACACTGAAGCTTTCTTT.

This clone was found once. The chain uses TRBV10-2 and TRBJ1-1, with TRBD1 matching over 12 bases. Germline trimming cut 7 bases from V and 5 bases from J; bases unmatched to any gene: 11. This CDR3 has 16 residues. CDR1 is WSHSY, CDR2 SAAADI, per germline. The DNA of the CDR3 is TGCGCCAGCACTAAAAGGGACAGGGGGCTGTATACTGAAGCTTTCTTT. The encoded protein is CASTKRDRGLYTEAFF.

J is TRBJ1-1 and V is TRBV9; D not resolved. V was pared by 0 bases and J by 4 bases, with 10 bases between. Germline CDR1 reads SGDLS; CDR2 reads YYNGEE. The CDR3 sequence is 14 residues long. CDR3 DNA: TGTGCCAGCAGCGTAGAAGTGACCGGCACTGAAGCTTTCTTT. It specifies CASSVEVTGTEAFF.

This rearrangement joins TRBV19 to TRBJ2-1, with unresolved D. V gave up 3 bases and J gave up 12 bases, with 12 bases separating them. This CDR3 region has 12 residues. Per germline, CDR1 LNHDA and CDR2 SQIVND (reference sequence). DNA for the CDR3: TGTGCCAGTAGTATTGAAGGAGCGATGCAGTTCTTC. Protein product: CASSIEGAMQFF.

This chain uses TRBV18 with TRBJ2-6; D possibly uses TRBD1 or TRBD2 (5 bases each). The V end was cut by 0 bases, the J end by 4 bases, with 10 bases between. Germline-derived CDR1 and CDR2 are KGHSH and LQKENI. CDR3 length: 16 residues. The CDR3 sequence: CASSPPRGTGANVLTF. The CDR3 DNA reads as TGTGCCAGCTCACCACCGCGAGGGACCGGGGCCAACGTCCTGACTTTC.

J is TRBJ1-1 and V is TRBV19; TRBD1 might be the D (6 bases). This CDR3 comprises 16 residues. Looked up from germline, CDR1 is LNHDA and CDR2 is SQIVND (reference sequence). V dropped 9 bases and J dropped 3 bases, with 23 bases sitting between them. The CDR3 sequence: CASQRVTGIVDTEAFF. The CDR3, as DNA: TGTGCCAGCCAAAGAGTTACAGGGATAGTGGACACTGAAGCTTTCTTT.

This clone was detected only a few times. The rearrangement uses TRBV24-1 and TRBJ2-7; TRBD1 matches at 7 bases. Germline assignment: CDR1 KGHDR and CDR2 SFDVKD. The CDR3 length is 14 residues. V lost 3 bases and J lost 8; bases outside the gene matches: 9. Here the CDR3 DNA reads TGTGCCACCAGTGATAACCGGGACAGAGAGAAGCAGTACTTC. Protein: CATSDNRDREKQYF.

The chain has TRBV27 and TRBJ1-1, with unresolved D. Germline values: CDR1 MNHEY, CDR2 SMNVEV (reference sequence). Trimming pared 6 bases from V and 5 bases from J, leaving 16 bases between. The length of the CDR3 is 14 residues. As DNA, the CDR3 is TGTGCCAGCAGCTATCATAAGGGAGGGACTGAAGCTTTCTTT. This gives the protein CASSYHKGGTEAFF.

This sequence joins TRBV30 and TRBJ2-7; D remains unclear. Trimming cost V 2 bases and J 6 bases, with 17 bases left between them. This CDR3 has 14 amino acids. Germline values: CDR1 GTSNPN, CDR2 SVGIG (reference sequence). DNA for the CDR3: TGTGCCTGGAGTTTGGGCCTCAACTCGGCCGAGCAGTACTTC. This translates into CAWSLGLNSAEQYF.

This chain links TRBV13 with TRBJ2-4; possibly TRBD2 for D (5 bases). V was clipped by 4 bases and J by 1 base, with 20 bases between them. The CDR3 is 18 amino acids. Looked up from germline, CDR1 is PRHDT and CDR2 is FYEKMQ (reference sequence). The CDR3 loop reads CASSSSLRARAAKNIQYF. Written as DNA, the CDR3 is TGTGCCAGCAGCTCTTCCCTCCGTGCGAGGGCGGCCAAAAACATTCAGTACTTC.

The chain carries TRBV3-1 (or the pseudogene TRBV3-2) and TRBJ1-1, with D perhaps TRBD1 (5 bases). Germline V CDR1 and CDR2: LGHDT, YNNKEL (reference sequence). The CDR3 runs 15 residues. V lost 0 bases, J lost 2 bases, and 10 bases lay in between. The chain's CDR3 is CASSQDYGANTEAFF. The DNA for the CDR3 is TGTGCCAGCAGCCAAGATTACGGGGCAAACACTGAAGCTTTCTTT.

J is TRBJ1-1 and V is TRBV5-4; 10 positions agree with TRBD1. The CDR3 runs to 15 residues. The J segment lost 1 base and the V segment lost 4 bases, leaving 4 bases of the junction unmatched. CDR1 and CDR2 (germline): SGHNT, YYREEE (reference sequence). DNA of the CDR3: TGTGCCAGCAGCACAGGACAGGGGGGGAACACTGAAGCTTTCTTT. This gives the protein CASSTGQGGNTEAFF. Full variable domain (rest looked up from reference TRBV5-4 and TRBJ1-1): ETGVTQSPTHLIKTRGQQVTLRCSSQSGHNTVSWYQQALGQGPQFIFQYYREEENGRGNFPPRFSGLQFPNYSSELNVNALELDDSALYLCASSTGQGGNTEAFFGQGTRLTVV.

Notes on this clone: The CDR3 does not close with the conserved phenylalanine or tryptophan, likely indicating a read error. It is unclear where the CDR3 begins or ends on the DNA, so no DNA is shown, and the CDR3 is as TCRdb lists it. The V and J genes are TRBV20-1 and TRBJ1-1; the D call TRBD1 from the table was never checked on the DNA. Per the germline V gene, CDR1 is DFQATT and CDR2 is SNEGSKA (reference sequence). Both ends counted, the CDR3 spans 10 residues. This CDR3 reads CSAREGTPVL.

This clone was observed a few times. The chain couples TRBV6-5 to TRBJ2-2, with D hard to call. The germline CDR1 and CDR2 sequences are MNHEY and SVGAGI. Trimming shortened V by 5 bases and J by 7 bases, and 11 bases separated the two germline ends. The CDR3 contains 13 residues. The CDR3 bases are TGTGCCAGCAGTAGGACCGCCGGCGGGGAGCTGTTTTTT. Translated: CASSRTAGGELFF.

The V and J genes are TRBV18 and TRBJ1-2; D gene uncertain. Germline V lookup: CDR1 KGHSH, CDR2 LQKENI. Trimming took 3 bases from V and 8 from J, leaving 10 bases between them. The CDR3 covers 12 residues. CDR3 residues: CASSPEGAGYTF. DNA of the CDR3: TGTGCCAGCTCACCGGAGGGCGCCGGCTACACCTTC. Looking up the rest from reference TRBV18 and TRBJ1-2 gives the full variable domain: NAGVMQNPRHLVRRRGQEARLRCSPMKGHSHVYWYRQLPEEGLKFMVYLQKENIIDESGMPKERFSAEFPKEGPSILRIQQVVRGDSAAYFCASSPEGAGYTFGSGTRLTVV.

The chain recombines TRBV6-6 with TRBJ2-6; D may match TRBD1 or TRBD2 (5 bases each). The germline V and J ends were trimmed by 4 bases and 2 bases, with 9 bases remaining between them. This CDR3 region has 15 residues. Germline V lookup: CDR1 MNHNY, CDR2 SVGAGI (reference sequence). The CDR3 reads CASSSRDPGANVLTF. CDR3 DNA sequence: TGTGCCAGCAGTTCGAGGGACCCTGGGGCCAACGTCCTGACTTTC.

The chain is built from TRBV3-1 (or the pseudogene TRBV3-2) and TRBJ2-1; D perhaps matches TRBD2 (6 bases). Between the trimmed V and J ends, which lost 5 bases and 2 bases, there was a span of 13 bases. CDR3 length equals 15 residues. Germline CDR1 LGHDT, CDR2 YNNKEL (reference sequence). CDR3 amino acids: CASSTDQRAYNEQFF. The CDR3 region has the DNA TGTGCCAGCAGCACAGACCAGCGGGCCTACAATGAGCAGTTCTTC.

This rearrangement joins TRBV11-2 to TRBJ2-5, with unresolved D. The V end was cut by 3 bases, the J end by 7 bases, with 15 bases between. This CDR3 comprises 14 residues. Germline CDR1 reads SGHAT; CDR2 reads FQNNGV. CDR3 coding DNA: TGTGCCAGCAGCTTCTTACCTTCCGGTGGGACCCAGTACTTC. Residues: CASSFLPSGGTQYF.

This clone is a singleton in its sample. This chain links TRBV28 with TRBJ2-5; perhaps TRBD2 as D (6 bases). Germline CDR1 is MDHEN and CDR2 is SYDVKM. The V end was cut by 3 bases, the J end by 5 bases, with 13 bases between. This CDR3 spans 14 amino acids. Written as DNA, the CDR3 is TGTGCCAGCAGTTTGCGGGGACCTGTGGAGACCCAGTACTTC. Its protein product is CASSLRGPVETQYF.